The source of this T cell receptor beta chain is a study of T cell repertoires in cytomegalovirus infection. Study as a whole: Used in the study were CMV epitopes, some recently identified and HLA-C-restricted, others well-studied and HLA-B-restricted. The study, taken as a whole, reports: Across the ex vivo response, the dominant clonotypes were HLA-C-restricted CMV-specific TCR beta clonotypes.

This clonotype has a handful of counts. The antigen remains unidentified. V was clipped by 2 bases and J by 7 bases; unmatched bases: 3. This CDR3 is 14 amino acids long. CDR1 and CDR2 from the germline V gene are KGHSH and LQKENI. TCRdb analysed the reads with MiXCR anew, one entry per CDR3 protein. The sample records about 770,000 distinct CDR3 sequences, roughly 28% being singletons. The TCR sequence derives from a human donor in good health (CMV status not recorded). Some clones in this sample may be carry-over from other donors' samples. This chain joins TRBV18 and TRBJ2-1, with 9 bases matching TRBD2. The sequenced sample was cultured CD8+ T cells from PBMCs, obtained from culture after CMV antigen stimulation. CDR3 nucleotide sequence: TGTGCCAGCTCACCAGCGGGGGGGTTGAATGAGCAGTTCTTC. Protein sequence: CASSPAGGLNEQFF.